The clone carrying this T cell receptor (beta chain) has only a few counts. Its antigen is not known. Amplification used 60 Vbeta primers and 13 Jbeta primers. Measured with immunoSEQ multiplex PCR; TCRdb has only the in-frame clones, and not every one. Altogether approximately 100,000 clones are present, 60% to 65% being singletons, with the ten largest covering approximately 2.2%. Looked up from germline, CDR1 is GTSNPN and CDR2 is SVGIG (reference sequence). V lost 5 bases to trimming and J lost 4 bases; unmatched junction nucleotides: 4. This CDR3 comprises 12 residues. The source of the sample is a study of cytomegalovirus exposure and HLA in healthy donors. Overall study: Counted in an early data release were about 86 million unique TCRs from HLA-typed donors. When just under 400 donors were genotyped, 80% to 90% of them were found to fall in the Caucasian-associated ancestry cluster.

Findings of the study overall: Only CMV serostatus was available as immune exposure information. Researchers catalogued approximately 170 TCR beta chains as cytomegalovirus-associated.

Sequencing was performed on PBMCs. This chain links TRBV30 with TRBJ2-7, with 8 nucleotides matching TRBD1. The TCR comes from a human donor in good health. The CDR3 DNA reads as TGTGCCTGGGACAGGGGTGGATACGAGCAGTACTTC. This encodes CAWDRGGYEQYF. Variable domain in full (rest from reference TRBV30 and TRBJ2-7): SQTIHQWPATLVQPVGSPLSLECTVEGTSNPNLYWYRQAAGRGLQLLFYSVGIGQISSEVPQNLSASRPQDRQFILSSKKLLLSDSGFYLCAWDRGGYEQYFGPGTRLTVT.